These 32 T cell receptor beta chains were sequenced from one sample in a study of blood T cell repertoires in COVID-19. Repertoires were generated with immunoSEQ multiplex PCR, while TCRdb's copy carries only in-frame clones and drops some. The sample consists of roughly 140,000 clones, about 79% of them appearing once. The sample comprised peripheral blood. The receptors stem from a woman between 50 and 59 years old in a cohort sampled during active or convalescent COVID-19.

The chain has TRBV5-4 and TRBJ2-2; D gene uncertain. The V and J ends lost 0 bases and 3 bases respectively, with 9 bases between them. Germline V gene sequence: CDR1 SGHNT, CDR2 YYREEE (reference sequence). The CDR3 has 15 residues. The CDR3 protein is CASSLGAGYTGELFF. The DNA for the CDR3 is TGTGCCAGCAGCTTGGGGGCAGGCTACACCGGGGAGCTGTTTTTT.

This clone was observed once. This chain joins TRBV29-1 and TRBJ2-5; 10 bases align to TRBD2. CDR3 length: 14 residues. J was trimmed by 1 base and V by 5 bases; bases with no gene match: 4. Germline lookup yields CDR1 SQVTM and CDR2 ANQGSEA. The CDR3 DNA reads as TGCAGCGTTCGAGCGGGGGGGACCCAAGAGACCCAGTACTTC. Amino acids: CSVRAGGTQETQYF.

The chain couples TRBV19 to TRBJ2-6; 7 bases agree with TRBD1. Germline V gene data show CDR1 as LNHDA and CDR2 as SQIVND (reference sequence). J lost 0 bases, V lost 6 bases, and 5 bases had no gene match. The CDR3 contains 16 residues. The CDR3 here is CASSRGQPSGANVLTF. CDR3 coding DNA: TGTGCCAGTAGCAGGGGACAGCCCTCTGGGGCCAACGTCCTGACTTTC.

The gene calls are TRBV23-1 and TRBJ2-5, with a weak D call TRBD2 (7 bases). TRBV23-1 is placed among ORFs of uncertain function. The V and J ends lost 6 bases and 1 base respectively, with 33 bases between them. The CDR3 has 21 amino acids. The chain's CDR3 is CASSGRGGDPKRTKFQETQYF. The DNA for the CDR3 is TGCGCCAGCAGCGGAAGAGGGGGGGATCCGAAAAGAACAAAATTCCAAGAGACCCAGTACTTC.

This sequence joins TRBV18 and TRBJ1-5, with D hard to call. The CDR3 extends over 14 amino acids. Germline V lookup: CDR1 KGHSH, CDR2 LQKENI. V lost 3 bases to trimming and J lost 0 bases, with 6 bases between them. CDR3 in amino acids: CASSPTDSNQPQHF. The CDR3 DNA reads TGTGCCAGCTCACCTACAGATAGCAATCAGCCCCAGCATTTT.

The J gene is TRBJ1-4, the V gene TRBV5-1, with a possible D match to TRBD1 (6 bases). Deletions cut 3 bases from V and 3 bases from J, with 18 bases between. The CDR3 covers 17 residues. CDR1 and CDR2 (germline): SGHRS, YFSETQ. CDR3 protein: CASSYSTGRAANEKLFF. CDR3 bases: TGCGCCAGCAGCTACTCAACAGGGAGGGCGGCTAATGAAAAACTGTTTTTT.

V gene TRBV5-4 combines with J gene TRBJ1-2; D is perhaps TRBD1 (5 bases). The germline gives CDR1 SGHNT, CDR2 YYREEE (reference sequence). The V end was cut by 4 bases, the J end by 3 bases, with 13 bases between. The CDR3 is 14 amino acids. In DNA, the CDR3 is TGTGCCAGCAGCCACACGGACACATACTATGGCTACACCTTC. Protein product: CASSHTDTYYGYTF. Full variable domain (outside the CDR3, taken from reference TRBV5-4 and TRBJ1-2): ETGVTQSPTHLIKTRGQQVTLRCSSQSGHNTVSWYQQALGQGPQFIFQYYREEENGRGNFPPRFSGLQFPNYSSELNVNALELDDSALYLCASSHTDTYYGYTFGSGTRLTVV.

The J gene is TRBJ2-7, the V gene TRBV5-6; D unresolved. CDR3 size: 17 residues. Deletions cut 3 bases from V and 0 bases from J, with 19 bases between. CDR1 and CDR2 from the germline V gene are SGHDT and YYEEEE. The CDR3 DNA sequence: TGTGCCAGCAGCTCCCGGAAAGCCTGGGCGCTCTCCTACGAGCAGTACTTC. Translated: CASSSRKAWALSYEQYF.

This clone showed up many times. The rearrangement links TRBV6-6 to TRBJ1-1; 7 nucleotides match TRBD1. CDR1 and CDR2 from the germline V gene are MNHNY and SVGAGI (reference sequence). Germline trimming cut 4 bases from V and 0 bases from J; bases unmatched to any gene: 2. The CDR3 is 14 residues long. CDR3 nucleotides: TGTGCCAGCAGTTCGACAGGGATGAACACTGAAGCTTTCTTT. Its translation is CASSSTGMNTEAFF.

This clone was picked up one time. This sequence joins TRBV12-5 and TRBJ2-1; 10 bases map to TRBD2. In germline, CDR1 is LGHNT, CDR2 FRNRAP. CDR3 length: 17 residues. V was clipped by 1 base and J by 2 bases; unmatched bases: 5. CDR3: CASGLAVSGGTYNEQFF. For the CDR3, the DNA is TGTGCTAGTGGTTTGGCAGTTAGCGGGGGGACCTACAATGAGCAGTTCTTC.

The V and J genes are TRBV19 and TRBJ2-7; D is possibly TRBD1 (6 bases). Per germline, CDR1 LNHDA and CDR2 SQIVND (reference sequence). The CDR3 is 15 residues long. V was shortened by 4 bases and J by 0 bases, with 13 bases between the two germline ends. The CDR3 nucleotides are TGTGCCAGTAGTAGTAGGACAGCGAGCTCCTACGAGCAGTACTTC. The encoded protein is CASSSRTASSYEQYF.

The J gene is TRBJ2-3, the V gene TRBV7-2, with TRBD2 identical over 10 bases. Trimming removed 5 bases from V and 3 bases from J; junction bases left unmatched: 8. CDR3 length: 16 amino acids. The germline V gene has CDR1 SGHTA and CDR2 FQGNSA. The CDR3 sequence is CASSRSGGAGTDTQYF. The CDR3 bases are TGTGCCAGCAGCAGAAGCGGGGGGGCAGGGACAGATACGCAGTATTTT.

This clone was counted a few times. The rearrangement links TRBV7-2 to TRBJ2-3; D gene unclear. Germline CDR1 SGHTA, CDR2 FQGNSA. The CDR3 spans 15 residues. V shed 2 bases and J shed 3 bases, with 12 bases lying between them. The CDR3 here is CASSLTPSLTDTQYF. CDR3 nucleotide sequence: TGTGCCAGCAGCTTAACTCCATCTCTAACAGATACGCAGTATTTT.

The CDR3 protein is CASRKGQANTEAFF. The DNA for the CDR3 is TGTGCCAGCAGAAAGGGGCAGGCGAACACTGAAGCTTTCTTT. The chain joins TRBV6-5 to TRBJ1-1; D possibly corresponds to TRBD1 (5 bases). Germline CDR1 and CDR2: MNHEY and SVGAGI. The V and J ends lost 6 bases and 1 base respectively, with 12 bases between them. This CDR3 contains 14 residues.

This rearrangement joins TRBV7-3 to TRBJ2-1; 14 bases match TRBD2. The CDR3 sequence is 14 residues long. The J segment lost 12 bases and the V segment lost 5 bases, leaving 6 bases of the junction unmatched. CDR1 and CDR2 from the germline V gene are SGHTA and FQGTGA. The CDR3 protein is CASSTGLAGAWQFF. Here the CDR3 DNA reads TGTGCCAGCAGCACGGGACTAGCGGGGGCTTGGCAGTTCTTC.

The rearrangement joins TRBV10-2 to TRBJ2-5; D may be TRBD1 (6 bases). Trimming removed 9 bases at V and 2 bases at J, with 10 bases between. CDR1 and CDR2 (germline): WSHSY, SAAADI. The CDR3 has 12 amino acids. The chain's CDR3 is CASQQGQETQYF. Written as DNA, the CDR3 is TGCGCCAGTCAACAGGGTCAAGAGACCCAGTACTTC.

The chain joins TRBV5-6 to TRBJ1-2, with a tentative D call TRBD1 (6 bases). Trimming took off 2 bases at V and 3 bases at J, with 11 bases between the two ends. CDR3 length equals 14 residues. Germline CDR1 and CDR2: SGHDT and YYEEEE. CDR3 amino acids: CASSLGGAYYGYTF. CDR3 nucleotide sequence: TGTGCCAGCAGCTTAGGGGGGGCTTACTATGGCTACACCTTC.

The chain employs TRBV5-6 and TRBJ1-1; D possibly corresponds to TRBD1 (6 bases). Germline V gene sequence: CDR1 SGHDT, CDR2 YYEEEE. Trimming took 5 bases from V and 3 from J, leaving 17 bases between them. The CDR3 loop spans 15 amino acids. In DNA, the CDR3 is TGTGCCAGCAGAACCTGGGGGGGCGACGACACTGAAGCTTTCTTT. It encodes CASRTWGGDDTEAFF.

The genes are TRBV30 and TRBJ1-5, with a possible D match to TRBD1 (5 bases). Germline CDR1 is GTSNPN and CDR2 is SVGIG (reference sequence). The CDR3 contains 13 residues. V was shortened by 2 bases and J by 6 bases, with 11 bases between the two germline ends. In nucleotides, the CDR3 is TGTGCCTGGAGTTTAAGCGGGGGTCAGCCCCAGCATTTT. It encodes CAWSLSGGQPQHF.

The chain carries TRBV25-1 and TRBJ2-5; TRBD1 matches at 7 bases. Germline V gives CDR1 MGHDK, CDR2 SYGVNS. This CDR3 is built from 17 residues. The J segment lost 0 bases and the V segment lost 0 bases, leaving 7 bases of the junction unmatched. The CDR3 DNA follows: TGTGCCAGCAGTGAATATATGGGACAGATTCACCAAGAGACCCAGTACTTC. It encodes CASSEYMGQIHQETQYF.

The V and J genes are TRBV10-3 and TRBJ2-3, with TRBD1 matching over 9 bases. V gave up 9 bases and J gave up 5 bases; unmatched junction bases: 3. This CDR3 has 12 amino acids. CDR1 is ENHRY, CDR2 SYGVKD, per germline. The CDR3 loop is CAIWTGEDTQYF. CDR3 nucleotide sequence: TGTGCCATATGGACAGGGGAAGATACGCAGTATTTT.

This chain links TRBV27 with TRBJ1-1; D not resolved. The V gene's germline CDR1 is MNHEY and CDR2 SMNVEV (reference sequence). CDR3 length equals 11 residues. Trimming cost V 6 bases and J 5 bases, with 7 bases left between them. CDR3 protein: CASSHGTEAFF. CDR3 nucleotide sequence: TGTGCCAGCAGCCACGGGACTGAAGCTTTCTTT.

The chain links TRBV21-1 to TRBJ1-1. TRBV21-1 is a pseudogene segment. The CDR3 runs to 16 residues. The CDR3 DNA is TGTGCCAGCAGCTCACGGGTATGTGGGGGGTGCACTGAAGCTTTCTTT. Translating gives CASSSRVCGGCTEAFF.

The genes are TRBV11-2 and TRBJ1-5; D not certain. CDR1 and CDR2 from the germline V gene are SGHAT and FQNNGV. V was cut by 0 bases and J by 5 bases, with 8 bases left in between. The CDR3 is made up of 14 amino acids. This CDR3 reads CASSLEWPHQPQHF. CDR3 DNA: TGTGCCAGCAGCTTAGAGTGGCCGCATCAGCCCCAGCATTTT.

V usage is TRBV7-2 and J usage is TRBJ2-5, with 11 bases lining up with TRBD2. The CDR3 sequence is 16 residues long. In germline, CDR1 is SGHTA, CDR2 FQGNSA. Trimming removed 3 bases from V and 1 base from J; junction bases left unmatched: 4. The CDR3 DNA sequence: TGTGCCAGCAGCTTGACCGGACTAGCGGGCCAAGAGACCCAGTACTTC. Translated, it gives CASSLTGLAGQETQYF. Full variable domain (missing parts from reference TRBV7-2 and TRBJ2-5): GAGVSQSPSNKVTEKGKDVELRCDPISGHTALYWYRQSLGQGLEFLIYFQGNSAPDKSGLPSDRFSAERTGGSVSTLTIQRTQQEDSAVYLCASSLTGLAGQETQYFGPGTRLLVL.

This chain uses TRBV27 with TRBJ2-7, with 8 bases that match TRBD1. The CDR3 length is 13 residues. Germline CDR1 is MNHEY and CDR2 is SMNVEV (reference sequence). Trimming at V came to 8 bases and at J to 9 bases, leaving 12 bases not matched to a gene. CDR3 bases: TGTGCCAGCGGCACCGGGACAGGTAGGAGGCAGTACTTC. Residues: CASGTGTGRRQYF.

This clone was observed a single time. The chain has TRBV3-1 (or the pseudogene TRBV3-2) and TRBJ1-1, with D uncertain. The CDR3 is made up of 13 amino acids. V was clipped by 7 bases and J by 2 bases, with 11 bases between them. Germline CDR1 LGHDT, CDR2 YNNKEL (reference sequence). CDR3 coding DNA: TGTGCCAGCACCCCCCGGGGAAACACTGAAGCTTTCTTT. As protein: CASTPRGNTEAFF.

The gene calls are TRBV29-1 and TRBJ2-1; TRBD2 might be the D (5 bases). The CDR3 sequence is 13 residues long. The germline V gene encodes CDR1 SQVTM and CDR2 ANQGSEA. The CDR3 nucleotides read TGCAGGCGGGTCTCCAGCTCCTACAATGAGCAGTTCTTC. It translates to CRRVSSSYNEQFF.

The CDR3 here is CASSPNPGNYGYTF. CDR3 bases: TGTGCCAGCAGCCCGAACCCGGGGAACTATGGCTACACCTTC. This sequence joins TRBV11-2 and TRBJ1-2, with D unresolved. CDR1 SGHAT and CDR2 FQNNGV come from the germline V gene. The length of the CDR3 is 14 residues. Trimming stripped 5 bases from V and 2 bases from J, with 12 bases between.

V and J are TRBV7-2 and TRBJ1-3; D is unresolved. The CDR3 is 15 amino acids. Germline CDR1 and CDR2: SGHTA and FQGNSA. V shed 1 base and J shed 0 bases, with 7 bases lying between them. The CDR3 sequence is CASSLGASSGNTIYF. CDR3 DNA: TGTGCCAGCAGCTTAGGTGCGAGCTCTGGAAACACCATATATTTT.

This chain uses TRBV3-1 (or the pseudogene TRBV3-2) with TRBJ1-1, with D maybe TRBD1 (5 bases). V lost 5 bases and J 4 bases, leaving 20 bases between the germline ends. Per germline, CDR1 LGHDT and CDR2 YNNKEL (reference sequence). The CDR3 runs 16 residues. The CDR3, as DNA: TGTGCCAGCAGCTATTCAGGAGGGGACCCGTTCACTGAAGCTTTCTTT. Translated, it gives CASSYSGGDPFTEAFF.

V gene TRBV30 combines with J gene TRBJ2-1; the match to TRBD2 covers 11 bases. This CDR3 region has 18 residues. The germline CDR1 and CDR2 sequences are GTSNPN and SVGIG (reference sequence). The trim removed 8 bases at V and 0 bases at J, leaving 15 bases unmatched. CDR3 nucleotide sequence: TGTGCCCGTGGAGGGCTGACTAGCGGGGCAAGCTCCTACAATGAGCAGTTCTTC. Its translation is CARGGLTSGASSYNEQFF. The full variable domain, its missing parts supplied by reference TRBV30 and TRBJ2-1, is SQTIHQWPATLVQPVGSPLSLECTVEGTSNPNLYWYRQAAGRGLQLLFYSVGIGQISSEVPQNLSASRPQDRQFILSSKKLLLSDSGFYLCARGGLTSGASSYNEQFFGPGTRLTVL.